These 17 T cell receptor beta chains originate from one sample sequenced in a study of radiation and T cells in renal cell carcinoma. Time point here: blood 2 weeks post-SBRT. Described treatment: 15 Gy SBRT to primary tumor, nephrectomy 4 weeks later. Assay: immunoSEQ multiplex PCR; the TCRdb copy retains only in-frame clones and omits some. The sample holds some 50,000 clones; 80% are singletons and the top ten take 25% to 35%. This specimen was blood, taken from a patient whose treatment included radiotherapy and nephrectomy. The receptors come from a woman aged 70-85 years with renal cell carcinoma.

J is TRBJ2-5 and V is TRBV2; 8 nucleotides line up with TRBD2. Per germline, CDR1 SNHLY and CDR2 FYNNEI. V shed 1 base, J shed 10 bases, and the junction held 11 bases outside the gene matches. The CDR3 contains 15 residues. The DNA of the CDR3 is TGTGCCAGCAGTGAAGTGACTAGCGCACGAGGGGGCCAGTACTTC. It codes for CASSEVTSARGGQYF.

The genes are TRBV9 and TRBJ2-1, with 7 bases lining up with TRBD2. With 4 bases clipped from V and 3 bases from J, the junction kept 10 bases outside the gene matches. Germline V gene lookup returns CDR1 SGDLS and CDR2 YYNGEE. The CDR3 covers 16 residues. CDR3 sequence reads: CASSPRSGGGYNEQFF. For the CDR3, the DNA is TGTGCCAGCAGCCCCCGATCGGGAGGAGGCTACAATGAGCAGTTCTTC. Together with reference TRBV9 and TRBJ2-1, the CDR3 gives the full variable domain: DSGVTQTPKHLITATGQRVTLRCSPRSGDLSVYWYQQSLDQGLQFLIQYYNGEERAKGNILERFSAQQFPDLHSELNLSSLELGDSALYFCASSPRSGGGYNEQFFGPGTRLTVL.

The rearrangement links TRBV28 to TRBJ1-2, with 10 bases fitting TRBD1. The ends lost 5 bases at V and 7 bases at J; junction bases unmatched: 1. Per germline, CDR1 MDHEN and CDR2 SYDVKM. The CDR3 has 12 amino acids. The CDR3 sequence: CASSRTGGGYTF. In DNA form, the CDR3 reads TGTGCCAGCAGTCGGACAGGGGGTGGCTACACCTTC.

A single count supports this clone. V gene TRBV6-5 combines with J gene TRBJ1-4; TRBD1 might be the D (6 bases). V lost 0 bases and J lost 7, with 12 bases in between. This CDR3 is built from 15 residues. The germline V gene has CDR1 MNHEY and CDR2 SVGAGI. In DNA form, the CDR3 reads TGTGCCAGCAGTTACTCGCCAGGGGTGGGTGAAAAACTGTTTTTT. It translates to CASSYSPGVGEKLFF.

The genes are TRBV5-8 and TRBJ2-6, with TRBD1 matching 7 bases. The CDR3 covers 16 residues. The germline gives CDR1 SGHTS, CDR2 YDEGEE. The V segment lost 2 bases and the J segment 3 bases; nucleotides outside the gene matches: 5. CDR3 bases: TGTGCCAGCAGCTTAAAAGGGGGCTTTGGGGCCAACGTCCTGACTTTC. As protein: CASSLKGGFGANVLTF.

A remark on this clone: Other DNA sequences of this sample code for an identical CDR3. This chain uses TRBV30 with TRBJ2-3; possible D gene TRBD2, 6 bases. Trimming took off 0 bases at V and 6 bases at J, with 13 bases between the two ends. The CDR3 is 14 amino acids. The germline gives CDR1 GTSNPN, CDR2 SVGIG (reference sequence). DNA of the CDR3: TGTGCCTGGAGTGTAGGAGGTAGCGGCGATACGCAGTATTTT. This encodes CAWSVGGSGDTQYF.

The chain couples TRBV7-9 to TRBJ2-2; D perhaps matches TRBD2 (6 bases). Germline assignment: CDR1 SEHNR and CDR2 FQNEAQ (reference sequence). The CDR3 is 14 residues long. The germline V and J ends were trimmed by 3 bases and 5 bases, with 10 bases remaining between them. CDR3 loop: CASSFYGRTGELFF. DNA for the CDR3: TGTGCCAGCAGCTTCTACGGGAGAACCGGGGAGCTGTTTTTT.

The V gene is TRBV29-1, the J gene TRBJ2-3; D is tentatively TRBD1 or TRBD2 (5 bases each). The CDR3 runs to 12 residues. V lost 4 bases and J 4 bases, leaving 9 bases between the germline ends. From germline, CDR1 is SQVTM and CDR2 ANQGSEA. DNA of the CDR3: TGCAGCGTTGTCCTGGGGGCAGATACGCAGTATTTT. This codes for CSVVLGADTQYF.

This clone occurred a few times. The V and J genes are TRBV5-4 and TRBJ1-2, with TRBD1 matching over 9 bases. This CDR3 has 13 residues. Germline V gene sequence: CDR1 SGHNT, CDR2 YYREEE (reference sequence). The V and J ends lost 4 bases and 5 bases, in that order; junction bases with no gene match: 3. CDR3 protein: CASSPGQGYGYTF. The DNA for the CDR3 is TGTGCCAGCAGCCCTGGACAGGGGTATGGCTACACCTTC.

The chain uses TRBV9 and TRBJ2-1; D not certain. The V and J ends lost 4 bases and 0 bases respectively, with 14 bases between them. In germline, CDR1 is SGDLS, CDR2 YYNGEE. This CDR3 has 16 residues. CDR3 nucleotides: TGTGCCAGCAGCCCAACGGGCGGAATCTCCTACAATGAGCAGTTCTTC. It codes for CASSPTGGISYNEQFF.

The chain carries TRBV7-3 and TRBJ2-3; 9 bases match TRBD2. The CDR3 runs 15 residues. Germline V CDR1 and CDR2: SGHTA, FQGTGA. The V segment lost 8 bases and the J segment 4 bases; nucleotides outside the gene matches: 10. CDR3 sequence: CASPIAGEHADTQYF. The CDR3 DNA sequence: TGTGCCAGCCCTATAGCGGGAGAGCACGCAGATACGCAGTATTTT.

The genes are TRBV6-1 and TRBJ2-7; D remains unclear. CDR1 and CDR2 from the germline V gene are MNHNS and SASEGT. V was shortened by 2 bases and J by 12 bases, with 11 bases between the two germline ends. The CDR3 totals 11 residues. The CDR3 nucleotides read TGTGCCAGCAGTGAATTGAACGACCGGTACTTC. Translating gives CASSELNDRYF.

V gene TRBV19 combines with J gene TRBJ1-3, with no clear D. Trimming took 3 bases from V and 2 from J, leaving 11 bases between them. Germline V lookup: CDR1 LNHDA, CDR2 SQIVND (reference sequence). This CDR3 spans 15 amino acids. CDR3 DNA: TGTGCCAGTAGTATGATCGCGGCAGCTGGAAACACCATATATTTT. Translating gives CASSMIAAAGNTIYF.

The J gene is TRBJ2-5, the V gene TRBV7-2; D gene unclear. V dropped 5 bases and J dropped 0 bases, with 4 bases sitting between them. Germline CDR1 reads SGHTA; CDR2 reads FQGNSA. CDR3 length equals 12 residues. CDR3 sequence (DNA): TGTGCCAGCAGCCAGTACCAAGAGACCCAGTACTTC. Amino acid sequence: CASSQYQETQYF.

This clone was picked up a small number of times. This chain uses TRBV7-2 with TRBJ2-7; D could derive from TRBD1 or TRBD2 (6 bases each). The CDR3 contains 14 residues. Trimming removed 5 bases at V and 7 bases at J, with 18 bases between. Germline CDR1 reads SGHTA; CDR2 reads FQGNSA. CDR3 region: CASSRGAPGWEQYF. In DNA, the CDR3 is TGTGCCAGCAGCAGGGGGGCCCCAGGGTGGGAGCAGTACTTC.

This chain uses TRBV19 with TRBJ2-2; 9 nucleotides line up with TRBD1. Per germline, CDR1 LNHDA and CDR2 SQIVND (reference sequence). After removal of 5 bases from V and 1 base from J, the junction contained 5 bases not matched to a gene. The length of the CDR3 is 16 residues. The CDR3 sequence: CASSEAGQGNTGELFF. DNA for the CDR3: TGTGCCAGTAGTGAAGCGGGACAGGGGAACACCGGGGAGCTGTTTTTT.

The chain employs TRBV5-8 and TRBJ1-5, with a weak D call TRBD1 (5 bases). The CDR3 consists of 15 residues. Trimming removed 2 bases from V and 0 bases from J, with 9 bases in between. Germline V gives CDR1 SGHTS, CDR2 YDEGEE. CDR3 protein: CASSFSQASNQPQHF. The DNA of the CDR3 is TGTGCCAGCAGCTTCTCACAGGCTAGCAATCAGCCCCAGCATTTT.